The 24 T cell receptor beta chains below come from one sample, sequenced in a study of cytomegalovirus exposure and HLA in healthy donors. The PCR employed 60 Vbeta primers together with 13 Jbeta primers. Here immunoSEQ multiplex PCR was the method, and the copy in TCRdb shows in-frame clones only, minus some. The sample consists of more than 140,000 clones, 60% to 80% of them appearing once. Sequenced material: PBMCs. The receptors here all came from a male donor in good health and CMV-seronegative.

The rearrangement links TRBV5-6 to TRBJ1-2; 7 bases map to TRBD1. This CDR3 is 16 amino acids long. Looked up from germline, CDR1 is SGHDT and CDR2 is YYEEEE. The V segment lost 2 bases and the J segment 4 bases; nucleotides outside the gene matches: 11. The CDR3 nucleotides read TGTGCCAGCAGCTTTAAAGGGACAGTTCAGATCTATGGCTACACCTTC. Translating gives CASSFKGTVQIYGYTF.

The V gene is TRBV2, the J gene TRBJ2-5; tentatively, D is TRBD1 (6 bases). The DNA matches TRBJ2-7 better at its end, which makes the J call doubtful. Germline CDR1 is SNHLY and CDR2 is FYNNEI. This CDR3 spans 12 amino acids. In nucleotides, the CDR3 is TGTGCCAGCAGTTTACAGGGAGACGAGCAGTACTTC. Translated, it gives CASSLQGDEQYF.

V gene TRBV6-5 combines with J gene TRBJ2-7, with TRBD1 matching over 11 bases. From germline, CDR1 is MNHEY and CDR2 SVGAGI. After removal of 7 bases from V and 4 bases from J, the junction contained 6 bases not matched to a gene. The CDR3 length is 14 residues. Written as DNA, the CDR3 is TGTGCCAGCAAATCCGGACAGGGGGCGTACGAGCAGTACTTC. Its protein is CASKSGQGAYEQYF.

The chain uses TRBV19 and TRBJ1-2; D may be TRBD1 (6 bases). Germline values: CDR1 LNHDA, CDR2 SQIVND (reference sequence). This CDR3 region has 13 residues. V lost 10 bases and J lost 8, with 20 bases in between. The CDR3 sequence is CATRPRDNPGYTF. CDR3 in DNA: TGTGCCACTAGGCCAAGGGACAATCCCGGCTACACCTTC.

CDR3 protein: CASSLGLAVSYEQYF. CDR3 in DNA: TGTGCCAGCAGCCTGGGACTAGCGGTCTCCTACGAGCAGTACTTC. The chain employs TRBV7-2 and TRBJ2-7; the match to TRBD2 covers 11 bases. Losses at the gene ends were 5 bases for V and 0 bases for J; bases not matched to a gene: 3. Germline CDR1 reads SGHTA; CDR2 reads FQGNSA. The CDR3 loop spans 15 amino acids.

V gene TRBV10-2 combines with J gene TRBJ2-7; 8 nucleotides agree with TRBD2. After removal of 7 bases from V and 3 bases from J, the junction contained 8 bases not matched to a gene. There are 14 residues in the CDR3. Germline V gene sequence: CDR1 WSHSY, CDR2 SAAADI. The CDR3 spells CASKEIAGSYEQYF. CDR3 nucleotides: TGCGCCAGCAAGGAAATAGCGGGGAGCTACGAGCAGTACTTC.

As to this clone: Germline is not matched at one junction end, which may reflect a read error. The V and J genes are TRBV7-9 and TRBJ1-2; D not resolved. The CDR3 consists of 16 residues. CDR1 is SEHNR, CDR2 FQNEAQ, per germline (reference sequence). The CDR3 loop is CSSSWNSVWQAYGYTF. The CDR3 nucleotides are TGTTCCAGCAGCTGGAATAGCGTCTGGCAGGCCTATGGCTACACCTTC.

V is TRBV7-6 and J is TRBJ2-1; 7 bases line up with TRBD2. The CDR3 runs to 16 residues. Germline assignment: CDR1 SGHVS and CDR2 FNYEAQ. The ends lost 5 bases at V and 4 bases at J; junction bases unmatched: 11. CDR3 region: CASSPQSGTKYNEQFF. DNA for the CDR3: TGTGCCAGCAGCCCCCAGAGCGGGACGAAATACAATGAGCAGTTCTTC.

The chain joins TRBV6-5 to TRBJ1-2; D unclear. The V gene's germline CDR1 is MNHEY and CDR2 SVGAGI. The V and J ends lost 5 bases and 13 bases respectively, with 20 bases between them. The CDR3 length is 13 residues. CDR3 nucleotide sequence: TGTGCCAGCAGTCCCGACCGGACGGGGAGGCGCACCTTC. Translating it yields CASSPDRTGRRTF.

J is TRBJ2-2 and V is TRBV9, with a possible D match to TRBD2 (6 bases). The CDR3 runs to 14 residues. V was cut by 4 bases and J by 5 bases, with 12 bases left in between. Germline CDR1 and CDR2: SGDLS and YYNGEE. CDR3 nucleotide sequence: TGTGCCAGCAGCCCCTACGGGGGAACCGGGGAGCTGTTTTTT. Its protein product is CASSPYGGTGELFF.

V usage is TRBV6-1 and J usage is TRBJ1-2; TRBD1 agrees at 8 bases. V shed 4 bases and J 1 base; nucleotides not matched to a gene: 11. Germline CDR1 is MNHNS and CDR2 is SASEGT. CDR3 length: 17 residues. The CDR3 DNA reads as TGTGCCAGCAGTGCCATACAGGGGGTCTCCCTTAACTATGGCTACACCTTC. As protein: CASSAIQGVSLNYGYTF.

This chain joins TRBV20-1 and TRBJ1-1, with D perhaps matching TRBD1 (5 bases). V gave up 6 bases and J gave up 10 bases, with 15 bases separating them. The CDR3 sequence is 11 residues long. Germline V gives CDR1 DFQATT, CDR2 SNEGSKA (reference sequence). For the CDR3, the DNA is TGCAGTGCGCAGACTATGGGGGGAGCTTTCTTT. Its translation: CSAQTMGGAFF.

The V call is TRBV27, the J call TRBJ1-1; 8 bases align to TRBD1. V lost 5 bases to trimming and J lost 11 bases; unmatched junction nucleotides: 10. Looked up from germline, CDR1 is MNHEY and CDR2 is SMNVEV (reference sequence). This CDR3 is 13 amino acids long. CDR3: CASSKADRVEAFF. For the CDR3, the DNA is TGTGCCAGCAGTAAAGCGGACAGGGTGGAGGCTTTCTTT.

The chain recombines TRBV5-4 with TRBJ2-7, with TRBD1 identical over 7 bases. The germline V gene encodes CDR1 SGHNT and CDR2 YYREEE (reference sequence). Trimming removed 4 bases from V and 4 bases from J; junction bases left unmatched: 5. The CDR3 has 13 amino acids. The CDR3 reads CASSRYRGYEQYF. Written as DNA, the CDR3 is TGTGCCAGCAGCCGTTACAGGGGATACGAGCAGTACTTC. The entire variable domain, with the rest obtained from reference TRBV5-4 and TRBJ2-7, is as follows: ETGVTQSPTHLIKTRGQQVTLRCSSQSGHNTVSWYQQALGQGPQFIFQYYREEENGRGNFPPRFSGLQFPNYSSELNVNALELDDSALYLCASSRYRGYEQYFGPGTRLTVT.

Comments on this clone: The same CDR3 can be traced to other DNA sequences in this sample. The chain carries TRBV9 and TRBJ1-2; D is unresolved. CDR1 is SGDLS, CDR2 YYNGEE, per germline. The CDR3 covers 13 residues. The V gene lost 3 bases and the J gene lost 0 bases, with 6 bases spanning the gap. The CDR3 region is CASSAGANYGYTF. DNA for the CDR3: TGTGCCAGCAGCGCCGGGGCTAACTATGGCTACACCTTC.

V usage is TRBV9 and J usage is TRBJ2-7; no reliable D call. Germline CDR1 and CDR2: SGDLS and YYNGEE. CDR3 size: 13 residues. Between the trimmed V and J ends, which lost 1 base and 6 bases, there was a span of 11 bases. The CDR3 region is CASSVSSAGEQYF. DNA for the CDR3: TGTGCCAGCAGCGTAAGCAGCGCTGGCGAGCAGTACTTC.

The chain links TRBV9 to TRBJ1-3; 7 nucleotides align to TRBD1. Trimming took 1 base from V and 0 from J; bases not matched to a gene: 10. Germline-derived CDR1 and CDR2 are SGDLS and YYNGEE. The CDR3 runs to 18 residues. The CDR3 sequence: CASSVRPEGQPSGNTIYF. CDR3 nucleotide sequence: TGTGCCAGCAGCGTACGCCCCGAGGGACAGCCCTCTGGAAACACCATATATTTT.

CDR3 sequence reads: CASTPPAGETQYF. CDR3 bases: TGTGCCAGCACTCCCCCAGCGGGGGAAACCCAGTACTTC. The chain is built from TRBV11-3 and TRBJ2-5, with 8 bases fitting TRBD2. The J segment lost 8 bases and the V segment lost 7 bases, leaving 9 bases of the junction unmatched. Germline V gives CDR1 SGHNT, CDR2 YENEEA. The CDR3 length is 13 residues.

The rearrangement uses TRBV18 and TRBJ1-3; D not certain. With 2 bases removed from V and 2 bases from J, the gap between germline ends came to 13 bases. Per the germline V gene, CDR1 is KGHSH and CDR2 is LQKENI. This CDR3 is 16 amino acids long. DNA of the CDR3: TGTGCCAGCTCACCAATCAAGGAGAGGACTGGAAACACCATATATTTT. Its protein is CASSPIKERTGNTIYF.

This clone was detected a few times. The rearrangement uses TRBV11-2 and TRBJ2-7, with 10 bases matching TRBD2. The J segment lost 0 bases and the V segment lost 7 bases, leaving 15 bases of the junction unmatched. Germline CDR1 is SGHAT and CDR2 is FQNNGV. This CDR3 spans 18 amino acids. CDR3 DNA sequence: TGTGCCAGCATCCTAGAGGTAGCGGGGGGTTCCTCCTCCTACGAGCAGTACTTC. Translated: CASILEVAGGSSSYEQYF.

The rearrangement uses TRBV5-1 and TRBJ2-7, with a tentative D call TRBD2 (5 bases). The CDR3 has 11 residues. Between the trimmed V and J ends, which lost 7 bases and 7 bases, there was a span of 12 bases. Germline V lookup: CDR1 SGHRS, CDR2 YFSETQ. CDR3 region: CASSIGEEQYF. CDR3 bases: TGCGCCAGCTCAATCGGGGAAGAGCAGTACTTC.

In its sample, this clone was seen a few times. The CDR3, as DNA: TGCGCCAGCAGCCAAGATCTAAGTAGGAGGGGCCGTGCAACTAATGAAAAACTGTTTTTT. This encodes CASSQDLSRRGRATNEKLFF. The chain employs TRBV4-3 and TRBJ1-4, with D maybe TRBD1 (5 bases). The germline V and J ends were trimmed by 0 bases and 0 bases, with 20 bases remaining between them. CDR1 is LGHNA, CDR2 YSLEER, per germline. This CDR3 is 20 amino acids long.

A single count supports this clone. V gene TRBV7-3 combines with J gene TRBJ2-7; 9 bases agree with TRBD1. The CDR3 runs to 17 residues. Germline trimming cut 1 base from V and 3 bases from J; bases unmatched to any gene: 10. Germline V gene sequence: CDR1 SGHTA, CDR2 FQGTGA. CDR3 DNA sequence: TGTGCCAGCAGCTTAAAGGGACGGACAGGGGCCTACTACGAGCAGTACTTC. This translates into CASSLKGRTGAYYEQYF.

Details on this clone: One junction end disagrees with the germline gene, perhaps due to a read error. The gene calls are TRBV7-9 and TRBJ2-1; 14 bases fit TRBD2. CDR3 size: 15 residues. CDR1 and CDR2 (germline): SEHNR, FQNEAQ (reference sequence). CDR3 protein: CSSSYGTSGSNEQFF. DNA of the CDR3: TGTTCCAGCAGCTACGGGACTAGCGGGAGTAATGAGCAGTTCTTC.